Shown below are 7 T cell receptor beta chains from a single sample sequenced in a study of T cell responses to AZD1222 COVID-19 vaccine. Assay: immunoSEQ multiplex PCR; the TCRdb copy retains only in-frame clones and omits some. The table has 100,000 to 130,000 clones, about 90% seen once; the top ten hold 3.5% to 5%. The sample consisted of peripheral blood, taken on day 0 of AZD1222 vaccination. These receptors came from an adult in good health.

The chain is built from TRBV5-6 and TRBJ2-3; 8 bases map to TRBD2. Germline V gene lookup returns CDR1 SGHDT and CDR2 YYEEEE. V shed 4 bases and J 0 bases; nucleotides not matched to a gene: 4. The CDR3 covers 15 residues. The CDR3 region has the DNA TGTGCCAGCAGCCTAGCGGGTGCGAGCACAGATACGCAGTATTTT. It translates to CASSLAGASTDTQYF.

This clone turned up a few times. The chain carries TRBV11-2 and TRBJ1-5; D is perhaps TRBD1 (5 bases). Germline V gene lookup returns CDR1 SGHAT and CDR2 FQNNGV. This CDR3 has 15 amino acids. V lost 0 bases, J lost 6 bases, and 12 bases lay in between. The CDR3 sequence: CASSLDSGGSQPQHF. In nucleotides, the CDR3 is TGTGCCAGCAGCTTAGATTCGGGGGGGAGTCAGCCCCAGCATTTT.

V is TRBV2 and J is TRBJ2-2, with 8 bases identical to TRBD1. This CDR3 contains 14 residues. The germline V gene encodes CDR1 SNHLY and CDR2 FYNNEI. V was pared by 6 bases and J by 3 bases, with 3 bases of the junction left unmatched. The chain's CDR3 is CASSWTGYTGELFF. The CDR3 DNA reads TGTGCCAGCAGCTGGACAGGGTACACCGGGGAGCTGTTTTTT. The whole variable domain, filled in from reference TRBV2 and TRBJ2-2, reads EPEVTQTPSHQVTQMGQEVILRCVPISNHLYFYWYRQILGQKVEFLVSFYNNEISEKSEIFDDQFSVERPDGSNFTLKIRSTKLEDSAMYFCASSWTGYTGELFFGEGSRLTVL.

This chain connects TRBV5-6 to TRBJ1-3; unclear D gene. V dropped 4 bases and J dropped 2 bases, with 13 bases sitting between them. Germline loops: CDR1 SGHDT, CDR2 YYEEEE. The CDR3 length is 15 residues. The CDR3 loop is CASSPLSGAGNTIYF. In DNA, the CDR3 is TGTGCCAGCAGCCCACTTTCGGGCGCTGGAAACACCATATATTTT.

Of note for this clone: The identical CDR3 is also encoded by other nucleotide sequences in the sample. This chain joins TRBV13 and TRBJ2-3, with D hard to call. Germline V CDR1 and CDR2: PRHDT, FYEKMQ (reference sequence). CDR3 length equals 12 residues. V lost 6 bases and J lost 2, with 6 bases in between. The CDR3 DNA follows: TGTGCCAGCAGTCTGTCCACAGATACGCAGTATTTT. Its protein product is CASSLSTDTQYF.

V and J are TRBV14 and TRBJ2-7, with 9 bases identical to TRBD1. Germline CDR1 reads SGHDN; CDR2 reads FVKESK. Losses at the gene ends were 4 bases for V and 2 bases for J; bases not matched to a gene: 6. The CDR3 is made up of 15 amino acids. The CDR3 sequence: CASSRTGQGTYEQYF. DNA for the CDR3: TGTGCCAGCAGCCGGACGGGACAGGGCACCTACGAGCAGTACTTC.

This clone was recorded once. The chain uses TRBV7-2 and TRBJ1-6; tentatively, D is TRBD1 (5 bases). CDR3 size: 15 residues. Germline-derived CDR1 and CDR2 are SGHTA and FQGNSA. V gave up 10 bases and J gave up 7 bases, with 20 bases separating them. Here the CDR3 reads CATRTSQAGNSPLHF. The CDR3 DNA sequence: TGTGCCACCCGAACGAGCCAGGCAGGGAATTCACCCCTCCACTTT.